Listed below are T cell receptor beta chains from one sample, sequenced in a study of shared clonotypes between healthy human individuals. Profiled with immunoSEQ multiplex PCR; TCRdb holds only in-frame clones, not every one. This sample yields millions of clones, of which 85% to 95% are seen a single time; more than 0.1% belongs to the top ten. The sequenced sample consisted of naive CD4+ T cells sorted from blood. The source of these receptors is a man in his late teens or twenties in good health. CDR3s include the opening cysteine and the closing phenylalanine or tryptophan. D genes are given only for firm matches. Only some rows state a clone size, as once, few, many or a class for expanded clones.

>TRBD1|TRBJ1-5|TRBV5-8|few
TGTGCCAGCAGCTTCGGACAGGGCGCAAAGCCCCAGCATTTT
CASSFGQGAKPQHF
>-|TRBJ2-1|TRBV5-1|-
TGCGCCAGCAGCTTGTCGGATGGTGGATACAATGAGCAGTTCTTC
CASSLSDGGYNEQFF
>TRBD1|TRBJ1-2|TRBV14|-
TGTGCCAGCAGCCAACCGGGACAGCCAGTCTTC
CASSQPGQPVF
>TRBD1|TRBJ1-1|TRBV28|-
TGTGCCAGCAGTTTGTCTACAGGGGGCACTGAAGCTTTCTTT
CASSLSTGGTEAFF
>-|TRBJ2-5|TRBV28|-
TGTGCCAGCAGTTTATTGGGTAGCAGCCAAGAGACCCAGTACTTC
CASSLLGSSQETQYF
>-|TRBJ2-1|TRBV5-1|-
TGCGCCAGCAGCTTTGGCACAGGTAGCCACAATGAGCAGTTCTTC
CASSFGTGSHNEQFF
>-|TRBJ1-2|TRBV6-6|few
TGTGCCAGCCAACCTCAGGGCTATGGCTACACCTTC
CASQPQGYGYTF
>TRBD1|TRBJ1-2|TRBV6-5|-
TGTGCCATCACGACAGGGGTTAACTATGGCTACACCTTC
CAITTGVNYGYTF
>-|TRBJ1-2|TRBV2|once
TGTGCCAGCACTCGAAGTGCGGGGTACTATGGCTACACCTTC
CASTRSAGYYGYTF
>-|TRBJ1-2|TRBV5-4|few
TGTGCCAGCAACGGGGCGGCTTCTAACTATGGCTACACCTTC
CASNGAASNYGYTF
>-|TRBJ2-3|TRBV6-4|-
TGTGCCAGCAGTGACATAGACCCCCCTGGCACAGATACGCAGTATTTT
CASSDIDPPGTDTQYF